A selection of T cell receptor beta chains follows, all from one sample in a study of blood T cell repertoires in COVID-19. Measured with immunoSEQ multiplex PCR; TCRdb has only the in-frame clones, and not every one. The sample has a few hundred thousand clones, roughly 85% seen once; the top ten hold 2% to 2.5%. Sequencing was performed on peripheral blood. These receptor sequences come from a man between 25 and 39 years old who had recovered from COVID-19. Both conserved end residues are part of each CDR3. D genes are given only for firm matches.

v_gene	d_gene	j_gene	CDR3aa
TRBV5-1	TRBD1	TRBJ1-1	CASSKRDRGSETEAFF
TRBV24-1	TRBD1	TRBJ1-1	CAIRDRNTEAFF
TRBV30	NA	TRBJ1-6	CAWNTERNNSPLHF
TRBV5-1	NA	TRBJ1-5	CASSSGGNQPQHF
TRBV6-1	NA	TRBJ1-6	CASSETSDSGWPLHF
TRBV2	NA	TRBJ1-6	CAIWSGGLSYNSPLHF
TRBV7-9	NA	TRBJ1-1	CASSPNRVSTEAFF
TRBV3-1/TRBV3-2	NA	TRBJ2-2	CASSQWGSGELFF
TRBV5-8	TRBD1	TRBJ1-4	CASSWDGTGDEKLFF
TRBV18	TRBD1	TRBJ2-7	CASSIRDRVSYEQYF
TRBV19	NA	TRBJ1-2	CASSKGSGGVGGYTF
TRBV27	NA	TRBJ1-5	CASTSVAGGNQPQHF
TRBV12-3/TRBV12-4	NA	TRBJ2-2	CASSLGGGLFF
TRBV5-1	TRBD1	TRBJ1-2	CASSLGWQGAYNYGYTF
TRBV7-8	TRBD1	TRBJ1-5	CASSWGTGTQPQHF
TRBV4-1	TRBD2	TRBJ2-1	CASSFASGDNEQFF
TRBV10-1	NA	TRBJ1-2	CASSEGTSYGYTF
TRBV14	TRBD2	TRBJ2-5	CASSQDPRLAGGRWETQYF
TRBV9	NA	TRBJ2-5	CASSVGWGGRGETQYF
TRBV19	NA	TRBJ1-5	CASSIDLFGQPQGDQPQHF
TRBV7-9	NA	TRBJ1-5	CASSFGQNHQPQHF
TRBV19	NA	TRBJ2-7	CASSSESSNEQYF
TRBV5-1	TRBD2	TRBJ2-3	CASSLVRARGDTQYF
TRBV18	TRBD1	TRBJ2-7	CASSPPRGGFEQYF
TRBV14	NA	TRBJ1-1	CASSPFPGQNTEAFF
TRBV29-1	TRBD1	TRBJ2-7	CSVGTGTYEQYF
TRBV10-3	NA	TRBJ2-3	CAISERGGTDTQYF
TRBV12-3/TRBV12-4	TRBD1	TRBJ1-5	CASILTGGQPQHF
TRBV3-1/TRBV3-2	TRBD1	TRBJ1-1	CASSRPAGTDTEAFF
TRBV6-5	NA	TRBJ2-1	CASSYGGGAYNEQFF
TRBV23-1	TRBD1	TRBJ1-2	CASSPGTGTLGANYGYTF
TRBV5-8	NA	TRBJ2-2	CASSYPGDSWTGELFF
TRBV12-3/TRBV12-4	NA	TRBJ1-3	CASRAAGGNTIYF
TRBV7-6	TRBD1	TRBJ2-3	CASSWDRGTDTQYF
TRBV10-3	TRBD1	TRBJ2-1	CAISEAVRTGNEQFF
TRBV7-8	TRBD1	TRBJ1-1	CASSRRDRDLEAFF
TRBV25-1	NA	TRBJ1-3	CASSQGHSGNTIYF
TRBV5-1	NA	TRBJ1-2	CASSLSPGTGQNDGYTF
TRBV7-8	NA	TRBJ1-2	CASSFRLFISGFLYGYTF
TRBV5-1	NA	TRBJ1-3	CASSPPGDSGNTIYF
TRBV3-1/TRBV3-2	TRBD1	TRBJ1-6	CASSQGTVVHNSPLHF
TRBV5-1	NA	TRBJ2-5	CASSLGIDNTYGETQYF
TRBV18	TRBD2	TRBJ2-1	CASSPRGGVYNEQFF
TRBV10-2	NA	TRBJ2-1	CASHNGAYNEQFF
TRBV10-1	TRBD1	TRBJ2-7	CASSESGTGYYEQYF
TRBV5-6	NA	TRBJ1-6	CASSLRGYSYNSPLHF
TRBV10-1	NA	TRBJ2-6	CASSDRGSGANVLTF
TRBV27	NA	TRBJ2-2	CASIPVYGGELFF
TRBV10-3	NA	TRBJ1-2	CAFSGDLDYGYTF
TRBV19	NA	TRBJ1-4	CASNGGRGNEKLFF
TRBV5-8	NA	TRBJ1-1	CASSQPWQALNTEAFF
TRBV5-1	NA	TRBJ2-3	CASREQGTTDTQYF
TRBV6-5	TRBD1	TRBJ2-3	CASSLIDRGPATQYF
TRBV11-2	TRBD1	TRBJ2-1	CASSSPQGSNEQFF
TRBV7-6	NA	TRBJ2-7	CASSSTSGYEQYF
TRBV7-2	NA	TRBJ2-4	CASSQGKGYIQYF
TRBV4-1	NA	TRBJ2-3	CASSQDPHTDTQYF